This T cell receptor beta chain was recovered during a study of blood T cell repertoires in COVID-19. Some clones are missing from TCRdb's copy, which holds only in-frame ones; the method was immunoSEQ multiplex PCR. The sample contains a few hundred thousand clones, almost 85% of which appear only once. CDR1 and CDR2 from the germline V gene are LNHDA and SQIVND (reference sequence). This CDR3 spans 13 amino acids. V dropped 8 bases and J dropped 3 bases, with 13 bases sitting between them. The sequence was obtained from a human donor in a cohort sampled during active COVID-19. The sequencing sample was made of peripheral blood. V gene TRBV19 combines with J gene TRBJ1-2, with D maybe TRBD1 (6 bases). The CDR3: CASEGGGHYGYTF. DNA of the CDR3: TGTGCCAGTGAGGGAGGGGGGCACTATGGCTACACCTTC.